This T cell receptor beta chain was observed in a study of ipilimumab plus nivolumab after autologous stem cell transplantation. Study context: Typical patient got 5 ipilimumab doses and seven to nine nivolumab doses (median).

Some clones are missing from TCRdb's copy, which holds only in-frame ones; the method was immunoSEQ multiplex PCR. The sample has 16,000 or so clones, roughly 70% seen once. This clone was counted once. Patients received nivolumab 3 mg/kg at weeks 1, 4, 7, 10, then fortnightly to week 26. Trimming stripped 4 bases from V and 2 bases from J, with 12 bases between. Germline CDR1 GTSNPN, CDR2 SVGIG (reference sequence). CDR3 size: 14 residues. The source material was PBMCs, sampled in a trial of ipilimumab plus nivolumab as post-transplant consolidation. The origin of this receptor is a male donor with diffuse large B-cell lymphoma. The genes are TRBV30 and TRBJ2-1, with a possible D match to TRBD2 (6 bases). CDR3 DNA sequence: TGTGCCTGGATCCTGCGGGGAACCTACAATGAGCAGTTCTTC. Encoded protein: CAWILRGTYNEQFF.